The present TCR beta chain was sequenced within a study of T cells in Graves' hyperthyroidism and ophthalmopathy (dated by TCRdb to the late 2010s). Background for the entire study: Peripheral blood was collected at initial diagnosis, before any treatment. TCR V-J signatures able to tell the groups apart were searched for in a discovery cohort of 90 to 100 patients, of whom more than 40 had Graves' ophthalmopathy and about 55 had stable Graves' hyperthyroidism. Prospective prediction of ophthalmopathy was tested in an independent validation cohort of 18 to 20 hyperthyroidism patients and 17 patients who later progressed to ophthalmopathy. The roughly 100 discovery patients were randomly divided into training and test sets at a 7:3 ratio. In addition, the study compared T-cell repertoires in thyroid tissue and in blood from six Graves' hyperthyroidism patients. After sampling, hyperthyroidism patients received methimazole starting at 30 mg daily, and ophthalmopathy patients received high-dose intravenous methylprednisolone. According to the paper, TCR Vbeta CDR3 sequencing was carried out on 135 peripheral blood samples, which came from fewer than 50 ophthalmopathy, approximately 72 hyperthyroidism and about 17 progressor patients. Paper-wide results and their limitations: Ophthalmopathy was separated from stable hyperthyroidism by a 13 V-J signature model, with around 90% sensitivity and roughly 81% specificity obtained in cross-validation and 80%/75% obtained in testing. Most expanded thyroid clonotypes (frequency above 0.001) were also detected in blood, suggesting blood repertoires may reflect thyroid immune responses. Sample size was not statistically predetermined, and blinding of investigators to group allocation was not performed. During validation, the model predicted progression to ophthalmopathy a median of around 7 months ahead of onset, with around 65% sensitivity and less than 85% specificity.

Ophthalmopathy patients had moderately to severely active disease, Clinical Activity Score of at least 3, NOSPECS grade of at least 4, and duration under 3 months. Patients with uncontrolled infections, other autoimmune diseases, pregnancy or lactation were excluded. Diagnoses were based on clinical symptoms, serum thyroxine and TRAb, thyroid ultrasound and orbital computed tomography. Ficoll-Paque density gradient centrifugation was used to isolate PBMCs from around 10 ml of fresh peripheral blood. Total RNA was extracted using Trizol reagent, and RNA quality was assessed on an Agilent 2100 Bioanalyzer. The TCR beta CDR3 regions were amplified from RNA transcripts. For the first round of RT-PCR on the TCR CDR3, the HTBI primer set was used together with the Qiagen OneStep RT-PCR kit. Libraries were constructed in a second round of multiplex PCR, after which size selection and purification were performed. The libraries were sequenced on an Illumina HiSeq2000 using paired-end 100 bp reads. On the study's bioinformatics: Raw data were processed with SOAPnuke, discarding reads with adapters, uncalled bases, mean Phred below 15, or no exact constant-primer or identifier match. COPE v1.2.5 was used to merge the high-quality paired reads, and each unique nucleotide sequence was defined as a clonotype. MiTCR v1.1 was used to align the clonotypes against IMGT TRBV, TRBD and TRBJ reference segments. Only V-J combinations with frequency above 0.0001, covering about 99% of repertoires, were analysed. The TCS score was defined as F50 (clonal expansion) divided by E x V (chaos), with BLOSUM62-based TCRdist calculated between CDR3 peptides within each V-J. Welch's t-statistics and random forest reduced fewer than 550 V-J features to roughly 13, which were used in a naive Bayes classifier (R e1071). TCRdb reprocessed the public reads (quality trimming at Q25 with fastp, clone calling with MiXCR) and kept in-frame beta chains. For every CDR3 protein sequence, its rows merge into one entry that carries the most common genes and DNA. TCRdb assigned the V and J calls; the authors' analysis was not used. The table for this sample lists about 380,000 distinct CDR3 sequences; around a sixth of them were counted only once. The ten largest clones capture 40% to 45% of the sample.

Of note for this clonotype: Its binding antigen is unknown. Nothing much larger sits one base from this clone, and base qualities are not available.

Between the V and J ends, shortened by 6 bases and 9 bases respectively, the junction contains 24 bases. The CDR3 has 16 amino acids, counting the end cysteine and phenylalanine. This entry keeps only the CDR3 DNA: 48 bases, framed from base 1. CDR1 and CDR2 are drawn from the germline V gene (reference sequence): DFQATT, SNEGSKA. The chain uses TRBV20-1 and TRBJ1-6, with the D segment identity uncertain. This clonotype originated in a man between 18 and 29 years old with Graves' ophthalmopathy. Sequencing was carried out using blood. The CDR3 region: CSARPGPNPGGSPLHF. The nucleotides are TGCAGTGCACGGCCTGGACCGAACCCCGGTGGTTCACCCCTCCACTTT.